This TCR beta chain was observed in a study of cytomegalovirus exposure and HLA in healthy donors (dated by TCRdb to 2015 to 2018). Context from the whole study: In an earlier analysis of under 750 of the donors, 276 Gb of sequence data and 117 million unique TCR beta sequences from roughly 190 million T cells were reported. Along with the roughly 700-subject first cohort, a separate validation cohort of roughly 110 different subjects was used. To predict cytomegalovirus infection status, the study brought together high-throughput TCR immunosequencing, statistical association of individual TCRs with disease status, and machine learning. The T cell repertoires of 700 or so subjects were profiled by immunosequencing and related to cytomegalovirus serostatus. Among some 410 genotyped donors of the cohort, an average of around 250,000 unique TCR beta nucleotide sequences was sequenced per donor, of which approximately 19% were non-productive. Donor age, sex, ethnicity and CMV serostatus were compiled together with the repertoire data. Every discovery cohort repertoire had been produced on one sequencing platform. The number of donors typed differed by locus, with 629-630 for A, B, C, DRB1 and DQB1, more than 500 for DQA1, some 570 for DPA1, and under 490 for DPB1. The study was designed to test whether signatures of past pathogen exposure could be identified by cataloging public T cell receptors. HLA typing included class I and class II loci at four-digit resolution. In a later analysis, previously published TCR beta repertoires from several hundred donors were re-analyzed and high-resolution HLA genotyping was added so that TCR occurrence patterns could be studied. In an earlier analysis of 587 of the donors, high-throughput TCR beta sequencing was used to judge whether each TCR beta V gene segment behaved as functional or pseudogenic. Approximately 310 gigabases of sequencing data and some 85 million unique TCR sequences were included in an early release covering 550 to 650 HLA-typed donors. Roughly five DR-DQ haplotypes were handled as single units for association and clustering because linkage in the cohort was strong. Genome-wide SNP genotypes for about 65% of the 666 donors were used in a later genetic analysis, which treated that subset as a discovery cohort. In the later analysis, no new phenotypic data were used to find candidate immune exposures; instead, reliance was placed on TCR beta sequences and their occurrence across donors. The genetic ancestry cluster associated with self-reported Caucasian donors included 81% of the roughly 390 genotyped donors. The investigation overall reported the following: The sequencing pipeline was judged likely to have produced a cluster of highly shared sequence variants as a technical artifact. A later genetic analysis associated a missense DCLRE1C variant with V-gene and J-gene trimming of TCR beta chains, and an independent cohort replicated the association. Because some donors lacked HLA typing at each locus, the association tests relied only on the typed subset. Assigning TCR associations to individual alleles was difficult when HLA alleles, especially DR and DQ, strongly co-occurred. Approximately 18 rarely observed V segments, including chromosome 9 orphons, were excluded from the earlier analysis of a few hundred of the donors because counts were too low. In both the original and validation cohorts, the classifier was reported to diagnose cytomegalovirus status with high specificity and sensitivity. Several of the top co-occurrence clusters appeared to be linked to parvovirus B19, influenza, CMV and Epstein-Barr virus, according to a later analysis. This cohort had only TCR beta chains sequenced, and the lack of alpha or paired-chain data limited which features could be detected. Because the 87-base-pair reads could not distinguish some IMGT-functional V segments, including TRBV6-2 and TRBV6-3, those segments were excluded. Sequencing depth was assumed to be roughly uniform across donors in the presence/absence analyses, though that assumption may not hold. A later analysis associated 16,951 TCR beta sequences with specific HLA alleles at a false discovery rate of 0.05. Most TCR sequences were observed very rarely across donors, whereas some public TCRs were present in many individuals. According to the authors, the approach could potentially be generalized to other disease states and immunological phenotypes. The study listed 150 to 200 TCR beta chains as associated with cytomegalovirus. The only immune exposure information available for the cohort was CMV serostatus. A later analysis found that HLA-associated TCR beta chains were more clonally expanded and had lower generation probabilities than equally common non-associated chains. Most CMV-associated TCR beta chains appeared to be HLA-restricted in a later analysis, and the HLA associations seemed to be driven largely by CMV exposure. In vitro tests confirmed that a few of the cytomegalovirus-associated TCR beta chains recognize cytomegalovirus antigens. Compared with the roughly 700-donor mean, donors in an Asian-associated ancestry cluster had fewer N-insertions in productive TCRs, according to a later genetic analysis. In a later analysis, the rate of TCR association differed among HLA loci, with DRB1 alleles having the most associated TCRs and HLA-C alleles having the fewest. An earlier analysis of 587 of the donors showed that most TCR beta V segments appeared in productive rearrangements either about 87% or about 30% of the time, which broadly matched IMGT annotations. A further reported finding was that TCR beta sequences accurately predicted the HLA-A and HLA-B alleles for most subjects in the first cohort. Linkage disequilibrium might explain the correlated functional status among segregating V segments, but an unknown experimental factor could not be ruled out.

Relative to germline, V is 0 bases shorter and J is 2 bases shorter, with 14 bases between their ends. The CDR3 holds 16 amino acids from the cysteine to the phenylalanine. Here the CDR3 DNA is all that survives: 48 bases in frame from base 1. CDR1 and CDR2 (MNHEY, SVGAGI) derive from the germline V gene. For this clone: Its recognized antigen is unknown. Base qualities were left out, and no much larger clone turns up one base away.

The library was generated by the immunoSEQ multiplex PCR assay. The multiplex PCR relied on a mix of 60 forward primers for TCR Vbeta segments and 13 reverse primers for TCR Jbeta segments. A multiplex PCR assay on genomic DNA amplified the CDR3 region of rearranged TCR beta genes. Amplified TCR beta libraries were sequenced as 87-base-pair reads on the Illumina HiSeq System. The study's own analysis went as follows. Across the 600 to 700 repertoires, a later analysis counted 80 million or so unique TCR beta chains, around 11 million of which were shared by at least two donors. Raw reads were error-corrected and collapsed into unique sequences by a nearest-neighbor algorithm in which closely related sequences were merged to remove PCR and sequencing errors. To assign V, D and J gene segments, CDR3 sequences were aligned to IMGT reference sequences. For a sequence to be retained, at least a six-nucleotide match to both a V gene segment and a J gene segment was required. A rearrangement counted as productive if the CDR3 had no stop codons and remained in frame with V and J, and every other rearrangement counted as non-productive. Following IMGT convention, CDR3 was defined as the stretch from the second conserved V-encoded cysteine to the conserved J-encoded phenylalanine. Sequences without an unambiguous match to a single V gene segment were excluded from the earlier analysis of 500 to 700 of the donors. In an earlier analysis of about 590 of the donors, a V segment was called functional when productive rearrangements were above 56.7%, and segregating when the standard deviation between donors exceeded 5%. A statistical classification framework was developed to diagnose cytomegalovirus status using the catalog of TCR beta chain sequences. In a later analysis, V and J genes were assigned by comparing TCR nucleotide sequences against IMGT/GENE-DB human TR gene sequences. A later analysis assigned CDR3 sequences and most-parsimonious VDJ recombination scenarios with the TCRdist pipeline. In a later analysis, each TCR beta chain was defined by its CDR3 amino acid sequence together with its V-gene family, and reads lacking a unique V-gene family were excluded. In a later analysis, 450 to 600 highly shared, low-generation-probability nucleotide sequences were removed to address suspected cross-contamination and a sequencing artifact. In a later analysis, a clonal expansion index was calculated for each public chain from normalized within-repertoire ranks of inferred template counts. Generation probabilities in a later analysis came from a VDJ recombination model fitted to out-of-frame rearrangements, and those results were checked against IGoR. In a later analysis, TCR-TCR, TCR-HLA and TCR-CMV co-occurrence was scored with hypergeometric tests, and a repertoire-size bias correction was applied to TCR pairs. A later analysis estimated false discovery rates by permuting HLA or CMV assignments 20 times. In a later analysis, co-occurring TCRs were grouped using DBSCAN, with TCRdist sequence similarity added in when clustering inside HLA-allele-positive subsets. Repertoires with fewer than 30,000 or more than 120,000 public chains, plus five repertoires with anomalous nucleotide sharing, were excluded from co-occurrence clustering. This is the immuneACCESS table as TCRdb keeps it, with only in-frame sequences that have V and J called. A part of the clones is gone; compared with another copy, unresolved V genes explain less than half, and the rest is unexplained. The DNA was the basis for D and trimming; V, J and clone size are from that table. The sample table contains approximately 190,000 clones; only one count was recorded for approximately 79% of them. About 6% of the sample lies in the top ten.

In total, roughly 710 healthy bone marrow donors made up the cohort. All cohort members were sampled while nominally healthy, although unrecorded immune exposures were likely present. The donor was CMV seropositive and belonged to the group of 250 to 350 seropositive cohort members. A peripheral blood sample was collected from each donor, and TCR beta sequencing was performed on peripheral blood mononuclear cells. Genomic DNA was extracted from the blood cell samples with the Qiagen DNeasy Blood Extraction Kit. The sequence was obtained from a man aged 40-50 years in good health and CMV-seropositive. The sequencing sample was made of PBMCs. In this chain, TRBV6-5 is recombined with TRBJ2-7; there is no confident call for the D gene. In nucleotides, the sequence is TGTGCCAGCAGTTACTCAACCAGGCCGTTCCCCTACGAGCAGTACTTC. Its protein reads: CASSYSTRPFPYEQYF.